Sequencing of this T cell receptor (beta chain) was carried out in a study of blood T cell repertoires in COVID-19. Study context: The cDNA or gDNA used as material had been derived from T cells, B-cell-depleted T cells, or PBMCs.

Authors' methods: How many nucleated cells were present was estimated from reference gene primer amplification. The protocol was immunoSEQ multiplex PCR, while the TCRdb copy is restricted to in-frame clones and leaves out a portion. V, J and clone size derive from that table, while D and trimming were established from the DNA sequence. The data hold about 300,000 clones, with about 91% observed a single time. This clonotype was sampled from a woman under 40 with COVID-19, enrolled during active disease. The sample comprised peripheral blood.

CDR3 sequence (DNA): TGTGCCAGCAGTCCCCTAGATAAGGGTCTAGCCTCTGGGGCCAACGTCCTGACTTTC. It encodes CASSPLDKGLASGANVLTF. The V and J genes are TRBV14 and TRBJ2-6, with a possible D match to TRBD2 (5 bases). This CDR3 has 19 amino acids. V gave up 6 bases and J gave up 0 bases, with 21 bases separating them. CDR1 and CDR2 (germline): SGHDN, FVKESK.